The following is a TCR beta chain sequence with its context. These data originate in a study of blood T cell repertoires in COVID-19. This table comes from immunoSEQ multiplex PCR, and its TCRdb copy is limited to in-frame clones, with some not included. The table records 95,000 to 150,000 clones, over 75% of them present only once. Germline assignment: CDR1 MNHEY and CDR2 SVGEGT. Trimming took 6 bases from V and 9 from J; bases not matched to a gene: 17. This CDR3 has 16 residues. Specimen: peripheral blood. This chain uses TRBV6-2 or TRBV6-3 with TRBJ2-1; 7 positions agree with TRBD2. The clonotype was recovered from an elderly man with active or convalescent COVID-19. CDR3 residues: CASSSRWAGEGFEQFF. The CDR3 DNA follows: TGTGCCAGCAGCTCGAGATGGGCGGGAGAAGGATTTGAGCAGTTCTTC.